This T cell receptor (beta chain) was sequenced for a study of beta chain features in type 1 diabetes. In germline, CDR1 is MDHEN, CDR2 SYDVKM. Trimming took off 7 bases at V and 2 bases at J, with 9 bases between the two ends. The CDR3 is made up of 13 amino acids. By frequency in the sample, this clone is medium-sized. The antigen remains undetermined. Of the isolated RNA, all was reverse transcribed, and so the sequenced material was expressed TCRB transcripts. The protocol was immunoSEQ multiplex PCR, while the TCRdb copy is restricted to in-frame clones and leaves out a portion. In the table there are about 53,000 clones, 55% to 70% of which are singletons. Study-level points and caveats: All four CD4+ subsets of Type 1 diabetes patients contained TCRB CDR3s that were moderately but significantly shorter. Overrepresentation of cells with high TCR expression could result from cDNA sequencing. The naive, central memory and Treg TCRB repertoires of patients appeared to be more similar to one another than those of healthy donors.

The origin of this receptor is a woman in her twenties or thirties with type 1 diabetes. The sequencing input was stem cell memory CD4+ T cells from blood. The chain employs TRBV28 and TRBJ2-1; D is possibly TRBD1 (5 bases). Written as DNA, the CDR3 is TGTGCCAGCAAAGGGGAACCCTACAATGAGCAGTTCTTC. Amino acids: CASKGEPYNEQFF. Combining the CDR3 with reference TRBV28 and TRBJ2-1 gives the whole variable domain DVKVTQSSRYLVKRTGEKVFLECVQDMDHENMFWYRQDPGLGLRLIYFSYDVKMKEKGDIPEGYSVSREKKERFSLILESASTNQTSMYLCASKGEPYNEQFFGPGTRLTVL.